These T cell receptor beta chains were read from a single sample in a study of graft-versus-host responses after intestinal transplantation. The protocol was immunoSEQ multiplex PCR, while the TCRdb copy is restricted to in-frame clones and leaves out a portion. Of about 120,000 clones listed, 93% are singletons. Their cognate antigens are unknown. The starting material was unstimulated CD8+ T cells sorted from spleen or lymph node cells, obtained before intestinal transplant. These receptors were collected from a human donor who received an intestinal transplant. The CDR3 runs from the conserved cysteine through the conserved F or W. Fields, in order: V gene, J gene, D gene, clone size, CDR3 protein, CDR3 DNA. The D gene is left open where the match is weak. Clone sizes are given selectively: once, few, many, or a class where the clone is expanded.

TRBV7-3	TRBJ2-7	NA	NA	CASSLDSYYEQYF	TGTGCCAGCAGCTTGGATTCGTATTACGAGCAGTACTTC
TRBV27	TRBJ2-7	NA	NA	CASTAGTAYEQYF	TGTGCCAGCACGGCTGGGACCGCCTACGAGCAGTACTTC
TRBV19	TRBJ2-7	NA	NA	CASSAGGYEQYF	TGTGCCAGTAGCGCCGGGGGCTACGAGCAGTACTTC
TRBV7-8	TRBJ2-1	TRBD2	NA	CASSRYGNGRVEDEQFF	TGTGCCAGCAGCCGATACGGAAACGGGAGGGTTGAAGATGAGCAGTTCTTC
TRBV27	TRBJ1-2	TRBD1	NA	CASSPRGGHGYTF	TGTGCCAGCAGTCCTAGAGGGGGCCATGGCTACACCTTC
TRBV4-1	TRBJ1-2	TRBD1	NA	CASSQVTGEDYGYTF	TGCGCCAGCAGCCAGGTAACAGGGGAGGACTATGGCTACACCTTC
TRBV30	TRBJ2-7	NA	NA	CAWSVSRVIQYF	TGTGCCTGGAGTGTCAGCAGGGTAATTCAGTACTTC
TRBV6-1	TRBJ2-7	NA	NA	CASANYEQYF	TGTGCCAGCGCAAACTACGAGCAGTACTTC
TRBV6-5	TRBJ1-2	NA	few	CASSYSSHRNYGYTF	TGTGCCAGCAGTTACTCGAGTCACAGGAACTATGGCTACACCTTC
TRBV11-2	TRBJ2-2	TRBD1	NA	CASSLDSTGEVTGELFF	TGTGCCAGCAGCTTAGATTCGACAGGGGAGGTCACCGGGGAGCTGTTTTTT
TRBV19	TRBJ2-1	NA	NA	CASSGGWEEQFF	TGTGCCAGTAGTGGCGGGTGGGAAGAGCAGTTCTTC
TRBV19	TRBJ2-5	NA	NA	CASRHLDSITETQYF	TGTGCCAGTAGGCATCTGGACTCCATTACCGAGACCCAGTACTTC
TRBV5-4	TRBJ2-3	TRBD1	few	CASSITTGSTDTQYF	TGTGCCAGCAGCATAACGACAGGGAGCACAGATACGCAGTATTTT
TRBV19	TRBJ2-1	TRBD2	NA	CASSIGSGRTLNEQFF	TGTGCCAGTAGTATTGGTAGCGGGAGGACCCTCAATGAGCAGTTCTTC
TRBV27	TRBJ2-1	NA	NA	CASSSGPGDNEQFF	TGTGCCAGCAGCTCTGGCCCTGGCGATAATGAGCAGTTCTTC
TRBV25-1	TRBJ1-4	NA	NA	CASSAAGPINEKLFF	TGTGCCAGCAGTGCGGCAGGGCCTATTAATGAAAAACTGTTTTTT
TRBV6-5	TRBJ2-7	NA	NA	CASSDGPPDEQYF	TGTGCCAGCTCTGACGGGCCGCCTGACGAGCAGTACTTC
TRBV14	TRBJ1-2	NA	NA	CASSQNSNYGYTF	TGTGCCAGCAGCCAAAACAGTAACTATGGCTACACCTTC
TRBV30	TRBJ2-7	TRBD1	NA	CAWGTGSHEQYF	TGTGCCTGGGGGACAGGGTCCCACGAGCAGTACTTC
TRBV29-1	TRBJ2-5	NA	NA	CSVIPGPGETQYF	TGCAGCGTCATCCCAGGCCCCGGGGAGACCCAGTACTTC
TRBV9	TRBJ2-2	NA	NA	CASSVGTNTGELFF	TGTGCCAGCAGCGTAGGGACGAACACCGGGGAGCTGTTTTTT
TRBV7-2	TRBJ2-7	TRBD2	NA	CASSPVTSGYEQYF	TGTGCCAGCAGCCCCGTGACTAGCGGGTACGAGCAGTACTTC
TRBV6-5	TRBJ2-2	NA	NA	CASSYAHPTTGELFF	TGTGCCAGCAGTTACGCACACCCAACCACCGGGGAGCTGTTTTTT
TRBV30	TRBJ2-3	NA	NA	CAWSRGGREIDTQYF	TGTGCCTGGAGTAGGGGGGGGCGGGAAATAGATACGCAGTATTTT
TRBV29-1	TRBJ1-2	NA	NA	CSVGRIPIYGYTF	TGCAGCGTTGGGCGAATCCCTATCTATGGCTACACCTTC
TRBV11-2	TRBJ2-1	NA	NA	CASSLANEQFF	TGTGCCAGCAGCCTAGCCAATGAGCAGTTCTTC
TRBV25-1	TRBJ1-2	NA	NA	CASSQGVSGYTF	TGTGCCAGCAGCCAGGGAGTCTCTGGCTACACCTTC
TRBV25-1	TRBJ1-3	TRBD1	NA	CASSDIQGALGNTIYF	TGTGCCAGCAGTGACATACAGGGGGCACTTGGAAACACCATATATTTT
TRBV5-4	TRBJ2-3	TRBD2	NA	CASSSRLAGVDTQYF	TGTGCCAGCAGCTCCAGACTAGCGGGAGTCGATACGCAGTATTTT
TRBV27	TRBJ2-1	NA	NA	CASSLGLAESSYNEQFF	TGTGCCAGCAGTTTAGGGCTAGCCGAAAGCTCCTACAATGAGCAGTTCTTC
TRBV29-1	TRBJ1-1	NA	NA	CSVEPRPEGTSTEAFF	TGCAGCGTTGAACCCCGGCCCGAGGGTACGAGCACTGAAGCTTTCTTT
TRBV29-1	TRBJ2-1	TRBD2	NA	CSVGASGDYNEQFF	TGCAGCGTTGGGGCTAGCGGGGACTACAATGAGCAGTTCTTC
TRBV19	TRBJ2-7	TRBD1	NA	CASCPTGGPYEQYF	TGTGCCAGTTGCCCAACAGGGGGTCCCTACGAGCAGTACTTC
TRBV6-1	TRBJ1-1	NA	NA	CASSDVLTLGNTEAFF	TGTGCCAGCAGTGATGTTCTGACTCTTGGGAACACTGAAGCTTTCTTT
TRBV7-3	TRBJ2-2	NA	NA	CASSLTGANTGELFF	TGTGCCAGCAGCTTAACCGGCGCGAACACCGGGGAGCTGTTTTTT
TRBV27	TRBJ2-3	NA	once	CASSFVSTDTQYF	TGTGCCAGCAGTTTTGTGAGCACAGATACGCAGTATTTT
TRBV5-1	TRBJ2-1	NA	NA	CASSLVASTWNEQFF	TGCGCCAGCAGCCTTGTAGCGTCGACTTGGAATGAGCAGTTCTTC
TRBV5-5	TRBJ2-7	NA	NA	CASSLEATISYEQYF	TGTGCCAGCAGCTTGGAAGCTACCATCTCCTACGAGCAGTACTTC
TRBV19	TRBJ1-2	NA	NA	CASTASSLRPGGYTF	TGTGCCAGTACGGCCTCTTCCTTAAGGCCAGGCGGCTACACCTTC
TRBV28	TRBJ2-1	TRBD2	NA	CASSRAGESYNEQFF	TGTGCCAGCAGCCGAGCGGGAGAGTCCTACAATGAGCAGTTCTTC
TRBV7-9	TRBJ2-1	NA	NA	CASSPPGADLYNEQFF	TGTGCCAGCAGCCCGCCGGGGGCAGATCTTTACAATGAGCAGTTCTTC
TRBV2	TRBJ2-6	NA	NA	CASSLRDSGANVLTF	TGTGCCAGCAGTCTTAGGGACTCTGGGGCCAACGTCCTGACTTTC
TRBV6-5	TRBJ1-2	NA	NA	CASSYSGSVYGYTF	TGTGCCAGCAGTTACTCGGGTTCAGTCTATGGCTACACCTTC
TRBV7-2	TRBJ1-2	TRBD1	NA	CASSWGTGIDYGYTF	TGTGCCAGCAGCTGGGGGACAGGGATTGACTATGGCTACACCTTC
TRBV4-1	TRBJ2-1	TRBD2	NA	CASALGLAGYNEQFF	TGCGCCAGCGCCCTAGGACTAGCGGGATACAATGAGCAGTTCTTC
TRBV14	TRBJ2-5	TRBD2	NA	CASSQVVGRATETQYF	TGTGCCAGCAGCCAAGTTGTCGGGAGGGCCACAGAGACCCAGTACTTC
TRBV28	TRBJ2-2	TRBD1	once	CASIQVGRGQAGELFF	TGTGCCAGCATCCAGGTGGGAAGGGGGCAGGCCGGGGAGCTGTTTTTT